Listed below are T cell receptor beta chains from one sample, sequenced in a study of OX40 agonist ivuxolimab in advanced cancers. Libraries were prepared by immunoSEQ multiplex PCR; TCRdb keeps only in-frame clonotypes and omits some of them. The table lists 50,000 to 70,000 clones, around 87% of them singletons, with approximately 0.41% in the top ten. The sample consisted of CD4+ or CD8+ T cells sorted from blood, taken in a trial of the OX40 agonist ivuxolimab. The receptors were sampled from an adult with an advanced solid tumor such as melanoma, head and neck, liver or kidney cancer. Each CDR3 is given with its conserved first and last residue. D genes are given only for firm matches. Expanded clones get a size class; other rows say once, few or many, or leave the size out.

.	TRBJ2-1	.	TRBV27	CAHKGGVNEQFF	TGTGCCCATAAAGGGGGAGTCAATGAGCAGTTCTTC
.	TRBJ1-1	.	TRBV6-6	CASRPQGSGEAFF	TGTGCCAGCAGACCTCAGGGTAGTGGTGAAGCTTTCTTT
.	TRBJ1-2	.	TRBV5-6	CASSLELGSYGYTF	TGTGCCAGCAGCTTGGAACTGGGGAGCTATGGCTACACCTTC
TRBD1	TRBJ2-1	.	TRBV6-6	CASSPRGGQGGNEQFF	TGTGCCAGCAGTCCGCGAGGGGGACAGGGGGGCAATGAGCAGTTCTTC
.	TRBJ1-2	.	TRBV7-3	CASGSSAISGYTF	TGTGCCAGCGGGAGTAGCGCTATATCTGGCTACACCTTC
.	TRBJ2-7	.	TRBV7-9	CASSFGGSGYEQYF	TGTGCCAGCAGCTTCGGGGGCTCAGGTTACGAGCAGTACTTC
TRBD2	TRBJ2-3	once	TRBV10-3	CAISESSSGGTDTQYF	TGTGCCATCAGTGAGTCGTCCAGCGGGGGCACAGATACGCAGTATTTT
.	TRBJ2-1	.	TRBV5-1	CASSLANANSYNEQFF	TGCGCCAGCAGCTTGGCTAATGCTAACTCCTACAATGAGCAGTTCTTC
.	TRBJ2-5	.	TRBV5-8	CASGGGVVRTQYF	TGTGCCAGCGGGGGTGGTGTGGTTCGGACCCAGTACTTC
TRBD2	TRBJ2-1	.	TRBV11-1	CASSLVYSGGNEQFF	TGTGCCAGCAGCTTGGTTTACTCGGGAGGGAATGAGCAGTTCTTC
.	TRBJ2-5	few	TRBV1	CTSSPEISDRRQETQYF	TGCACCAGCAGCCCAGAAATATCCGACAGGAGACAAGAGACCCAGTACTTC
TRBD2	TRBJ2-3	.	TRBV11-2	CASSASAGAAQYF	TGTGCCAGCAGCGCCTCAGCGGGGGCGGCGCAGTATTTT
.	TRBJ2-7	.	TRBV11-3	CASSPRARNEQYF	TGTGCCAGCAGCCCCCGGGCCAGGAATGAGCAGTACTTC
TRBD1	TRBJ1-2	.	TRBV5-1	CASSWNTGDGYTF	TGCGCCAGCAGCTGGAATACAGGGGACGGCTACACCTTC
.	TRBJ2-6	few	TRBV28	CASSSRSNVLTF	TGTGCCAGCAGTTCGCGATCCAACGTCCTGACTTTC
TRBD2	TRBJ2-7	.	TRBV28	CASSSSSGRVYEQYF	TGTGCCAGCAGTTCCTCTAGCGGGAGGGTCTACGAGCAGTACTTC
.	TRBJ1-2	.	TRBV30	CAWSVYKHYGYTF	TGTGCCTGGAGTGTATACAAGCACTATGGCTACACCTTC
.	TRBJ1-2	.	TRBV6-1	CASSEGLGEAYGYTF	TGTGCCAGCAGTGAAGGTTTGGGGGAGGCCTATGGCTACACCTTC
.	TRBJ1-1	.	TRBV7-9	CASTEMGNTEAFF	TGTGCCAGCACCGAGATGGGCAACACTGAAGCTTTCTTT
.	TRBJ1-2	.	TRBV27	CASSSGTSGYGYTF	TGTGCCAGCAGCTCAGGGACATCCGGATATGGCTACACCTTC
TRBD2	TRBJ2-1	.	TRBV5-1	CASSRRLAAYNEQFF	TGCGCCAGCAGCCGTAGACTAGCTGCCTACAATGAGCAGTTCTTC
.	TRBJ1-2	.	TRBV4-1	CASSQGLRDRGYTF	TGCGCCAGCAGCCAAGGTTTGAGGGATCGAGGCTACACCTTC
TRBD1	TRBJ2-7	.	TRBV10-3	CAIKGTGVPYEQYF	TGTGCCATCAAAGGGACAGGGGTCCCCTACGAGCAGTACTTC
TRBD2	TRBJ2-2	once	TRBV10-3	CAIWTSGDANTGELFF	TGTGCCATTTGGACTAGCGGGGATGCGAACACCGGGGAGCTGTTTTTT
.	TRBJ1-1	.	TRBV18	CASSQTGNTEAFF	TGTGCCAGCTCACAAACAGGGAACACTGAAGCTTTCTTT
TRBD2	TRBJ2-1	.	TRBV14	CASSSRTSGGRLVNEQFF	TGTGCCAGCAGCTCACGGACTAGCGGGGGGCGACTTGTGAATGAGCAGTTCTTC
TRBD1	TRBJ2-6	.	TRBV19	CASSIDSQGAISGANVLTF	TGTGCCAGTAGTATAGACTCACAGGGGGCTATCTCTGGGGCCAACGTCCTGACTTTC
TRBD2	TRBJ2-1	once	TRBV7-3	CASSFPLAGTNEQFF	TGTGCCAGCAGCTTTCCTCTAGCGGGGACCAATGAGCAGTTCTTC
TRBD1	TRBJ2-3	.	TRBV2	CASSLQGAGATDTQYF	TGTGCCAGCAGTCTACAGGGGGCAGGGGCCACAGATACGCAGTATTTT
TRBD1	TRBJ1-4	.	TRBV4-1	CASSQVNFRGPMKLFF	TGCGCCAGCAGCCAAGTGAACTTCAGGGGGCCGATGAAACTGTTTTTT
TRBD1	TRBJ2-3	.	TRBV4-3	CASSQGTGSSTDTQYF	TGCGCCAGCAGCCAAGGGACAGGGTCTAGCACAGATACGCAGTATTTT
.	TRBJ2-3	once	TRBV4-1	CASSQDTGGYTQYF	TGCGCCAGCAGCCAAGATACCGGAGGTTATACGCAGTATTTT
.	TRBJ2-1	.	TRBV7-8	CASSSSGRIDYNEQFF	TGTGCCAGCAGCTCCTCTGGACGGATCGACTACAATGAGCAGTTCTTC
.	TRBJ1-3	few	TRBV10-3	CAIGTVTGNTIYF	TGTGCCATCGGGACGGTGACTGGAAACACCATATATTTT
TRBD1	TRBJ2-2	.	TRBV18	CASSPPARQGSGELFF	TGTGCCAGCTCACCACCGGCAAGACAGGGGTCCGGGGAGCTGTTTTTT
TRBD1	TRBJ2-1	.	TRBV28	CASSSGTGSPNEQFF	TGTGCCAGCAGCTCCGGGACAGGGTCACCAAATGAGCAGTTCTTC
.	TRBJ1-4	.	TRBV19	CASSNFRENEKLFF	TGTGCCAGTAGTAACTTCCGGGAGAATGAAAAACTGTTTTTT
TRBD2	TRBJ2-7	once	TRBV5-8	CASSQFFAGAYEQYF	TGTGCCAGCAGCCAATTCTTCGCGGGAGCTTATGAGCAGTACTTC
TRBD2	TRBJ2-1	.	TRBV18	CASSPSGRVFNEQFF	TGTGCCAGCTCACCTAGCGGGAGGGTGTTCAATGAGCAGTTCTTC
.	TRBJ2-3	.	TRBV7-8	CASSLETPPSADTQYF	TGTGCCAGCAGCTTGGAGACCCCACCTAGCGCAGATACGCAGTATTTT
.	TRBJ2-1	.	TRBV28	CASSRRSLSSYNEQFF	TGTGCCAGCAGTAGGCGGAGCTTGAGCTCCTACAATGAGCAGTTCTTC
TRBD2	TRBJ2-3	.	TRBV15	CATSRGLAGGTDTQYF	TGTGCCACCAGCAGAGGACTAGCGGGCGGCACAGATACGCAGTATTTT
.	TRBJ1-1	.	TRBV6-5	CASSYSTLSDTEAFF	TGTGCCAGCAGTTACTCGACACTGTCGGACACTGAAGCTTTCTTT
.	TRBJ1-1	.	TRBV10-3	CAISGFAGSGTEAFF	TGTGCCATCAGTGGTTTTGCGGGATCGGGCACTGAAGCTTTCTTT
TRBD1	TRBJ1-1	.	TRBV2	CASSRDRGSMNTEAFF	TGTGCCAGCAGCCGGGACAGGGGATCCATGAACACTGAAGCTTTCTTT
.	TRBJ2-7	.	TRBV27	CASSSRQRPPYEQYF	TGTGCCAGCAGTTCGAGACAGCGCCCGCCCTACGAGCAGTACTTC
TRBD1	TRBJ1-3	.	TRBV29-1	CSVATGAGNTIYF	TGCAGCGTGGCAACAGGGGCTGGAAACACCATATATTTT
TRBD2	TRBJ2-5	.	TRBV10-1	CASSEASGGEETQYF	TGCGCCAGCAGTGAGGCTAGCGGGGGGGAAGAGACCCAGTACTTC
TRBD1	TRBJ2-2	.	TRBV29-1	CSVATGGTGELFF	TGCAGCGTGGCGACAGGGGGCACCGGGGAGCTGTTTTTT